Shown below are 2 T cell receptor beta chains from a single sample sequenced in a study of blood T cell repertoires in COVID-19 (dated by TCRdb to about 2020). Library preparation employed the immunoSEQ multiplex PCR assay. Drawn from immuneACCESS, this table holds only the in-frame rearrangements with V and J called that TCRdb kept. Clones are partly lost; checked studies trace under half to an unresolved V gene and leave the rest unexplained. In all, the sample holds about 94,000 clones, and about 80% of those were seen once. Together, the top ten hold around 20% of the sample. The material sequenced was peripheral blood. These receptors were collected from a human donor in a cohort sampled during active COVID-19.

In this sample, this clone turned up a few times. The chain combines TRBV2 with TRBJ2-7, with D possibly TRBD2 on 5 matching bases. Trimming removed 0 bases at V and 2 bases at J, with 14 bases between. The CDR3 runs to 16 residues. Per the germline V gene, CDR1 is SNHLY and CDR2 is FYNNEI. The CDR3: CASSEAPTPGAYEQYF. CDR3 nucleotides: TGTGCCAGCAGTGAAGCGCCAACGCCCGGGGCCTACGAGCAGTACTTC.

The table lists this clone with a count of one. The CDR3 is CARVMLDRDRGTSRGYSNQPQHF. The CDR3 DNA reads as TGTGCCAGGGTCATGTTAGACCGGGACAGGGGAACATCTAGGGGTTATAGCAATCAGCCCCAGCATTTT. This sequence joins TRBV19 and TRBJ1-5, with 10 bases that match TRBD1. The CDR3 covers 23 residues. With 9 bases clipped from V and 0 bases from J, the junction kept 29 bases outside the gene matches. Germline CDR1 LNHDA, CDR2 SQIVND (reference sequence).